The 15 T cell receptor beta chains below were found in one sample sequenced in a study of beta chain features in type 1 diabetes. General observations from the study: Researchers report that Type 1 diabetes patients had moderately but significantly shorter TCRB CDR3s across all four CD4+ subsets.

The entirety of the isolated RNA underwent reverse transcription, so expressed TCRB transcripts were sequenced. Sequencing was performed with immunoSEQ multiplex PCR; in TCRdb, only in-frame clones are kept and a portion is missing. This sample yields approximately 730,000 clones, of which roughly 13% are seen a single time; approximately 0.02% belongs to the top ten. The antigens of these receptors remain unknown. Sequences were obtained from naive CD4+ T cells from blood. These receptors all come from a man aged 18-30 years with type 1 diabetes.

This clone came up a few times. This chain links TRBV6-5 with TRBJ1-5; D might be TRBD1 (5 bases). Trimming took off 6 bases at V and 4 bases at J, with 13 bases between the two ends. This CDR3 comprises 14 residues. Germline V CDR1 and CDR2: MNHEY, SVGAGI. The CDR3, as DNA: TGTGCCAGCAGCCTGAACAGGTATAATCAGCCCCAGCATTTT. The encoded protein is CASSLNRYNQPQHF.

The sample holds a few counts of this clone. The V call is TRBV30, the J call TRBJ2-6; 7 bases match TRBD1. Germline trimming cut 1 base from V and 0 bases from J; bases unmatched to any gene: 6. Germline CDR1 and CDR2: GTSNPN and SVGIG (reference sequence). CDR3 length: 17 amino acids. DNA of the CDR3: TGTGCCTGGAGTGGACAGGGCAGCTACTCTGGGGCCAACGTCCTGACTTTC. Protein: CAWSGQGSYSGANVLTF.

This chain uses TRBV7-6 with TRBJ2-7, with D perhaps matching TRBD1 or TRBD2 (5 bases each). The germline V gene encodes CDR1 SGHVS and CDR2 FNYEAQ. This CDR3 is 14 amino acids long. V lost 1 base, J lost 4 bases, and 11 bases lay in between. The CDR3, as DNA: TGTGCCAGCAGCTTAGAATGGTGGGGGTACGAGCAGTACTTC. This sequence encodes CASSLEWWGYEQYF.

About this clone itself: A much larger clone lies a single base off, so this may be a read error. The genes are TRBV6-6 and TRBJ2-1; D remains unclear. Germline CDR1 is MNHNY and CDR2 is SVGAGI (reference sequence). This CDR3 has 10 residues. V was pared by 6 bases and J by 7 bases, with 4 bases between. CDR3 loop: CASRLNEQFF. The CDR3 DNA reads as TGTGCCAGCAGATTAAATGAGCAGTTCTTC.

J is TRBJ1-3 and V is TRBV29-1, with a possible D match to TRBD1 (5 bases). Germline V gene data show CDR1 as SQVTM and CDR2 as ANQGSEA. CDR3 length: 13 residues. Trimming shortened V by 7 bases and J by 8 bases, and 18 bases separated the two germline ends. Written as DNA, the CDR3 is TGCAGCGCCCGGGACGGCGCTAAGGACACCATATATTTT. It codes for CSARDGAKDTIYF.

This clone was detected a few times. The chain uses TRBV6-5 and TRBJ2-1, with TRBD1 matching 7 bases. Per the germline V gene, CDR1 is MNHEY and CDR2 is SVGAGI. Losses at the gene ends were 4 bases for V and 4 bases for J; bases not matched to a gene: 7. The CDR3 consists of 15 residues. CDR3 residues: CASSWGTAIYNEQFF. The CDR3 bases are TGTGCCAGCAGTTGGGGGACAGCAATTTACAATGAGCAGTTCTTC.

This clone was detected a few times. The chain couples TRBV30 to TRBJ1-1, with D maybe TRBD1 (5 bases). Germline-derived CDR1 and CDR2 are GTSNPN and SVGIG (reference sequence). The CDR3 runs 11 residues. V lost 6 bases and J lost 10, with 15 bases in between. The CDR3 loop reads CACPKGSGAFF. The CDR3 DNA reads TGTGCCTGCCCGAAGGGGTCGGGAGCTTTCTTT.

This clone was found a few times. The chain recombines TRBV12-5 with TRBJ1-2, with D possibly TRBD1 on 5 matching bases. V lost 1 base, J lost 8 bases, and 14 bases lay in between. The CDR3 length is 14 residues. Looked up from germline, CDR1 is LGHNT and CDR2 is FRNRAP. The CDR3 nucleotides are TGTGCTAGTGGTTTGGACTTCGCGGGACGCGGCTACACCTTC. Its translation: CASGLDFAGRGYTF.

This clone turned up a few times. J is TRBJ2-5 and V is TRBV27; 9 positions agree with TRBD1. This CDR3 spans 15 amino acids. Germline CDR1 MNHEY, CDR2 SMNVEV (reference sequence). Trimming took 5 bases from V and 5 from J; bases not matched to a gene: 9. CDR3 in amino acids: CASSRGQGSLETQYF. DNA for the CDR3: TGTGCCAGCAGTCGGGGACAGGGAAGTTTGGAGACCCAGTACTTC.

This clone was seen a handful of times. The V and J genes are TRBV5-1 and TRBJ1-1, with TRBD1 as a possible D gene (6 bases). The CDR3 extends over 15 amino acids. CDR1 is SGHRS, CDR2 YFSETQ, per germline. Trimming left V 1 base short and J 5 bases short, with 15 bases between. The CDR3 is CASSLFGRGDTEAFF. CDR3 sequence (DNA): TGCGCCAGCAGCTTGTTTGGCAGGGGCGATACTGAAGCTTTCTTT.

This clone was observed a handful of times. In nucleotides, the CDR3 is TGTGCCAGCAACAACTTGGGGACTAGCGGGGCGCCCAATGAGCAGTTCTTC. This encodes CASNNLGTSGAPNEQFF. J is TRBJ2-1 and V is TRBV7-9, with 13 positions matching TRBD2. Unmatched junction bases numbered 12, after V lost 7 bases and J lost 6 bases. The germline V gene encodes CDR1 SEHNR and CDR2 FQNEAQ (reference sequence). The CDR3 has 17 residues.

This clone was counted between two and nine times. V and J are TRBV7-9 and TRBJ2-3; D is uncertain. Germline V gene data show CDR1 as SEHNR and CDR2 as FQNEAQ (reference sequence). The CDR3 covers 13 residues. Deletions cut 5 bases from V and 8 bases from J, with 14 bases between. CDR3: CASSAGPGGTQYF. CDR3 nucleotide sequence: TGTGCCAGCAGCGCCGGGCCCGGTGGTACGCAGTATTTT.

This chain links TRBV25-1 with TRBJ2-7, with D perhaps TRBD1 (6 bases). The CDR3 is 12 residues long. Trimming cost V 11 bases and J 3 bases, with 14 bases left between them. Per germline, CDR1 MGHDK and CDR2 SYGVNS. CDR3 nucleotides: TGTGCCGACGGGACGGACAGCTACGAGCAGTACTTC. Its translation is CADGTDSYEQYF.

This clone was counted a few times. This chain links TRBV5-4 with TRBJ2-7; 12 nucleotides match TRBD2. The germline V gene has CDR1 SGHNT and CDR2 YYREEE (reference sequence). Trimming cost V 0 bases and J 2 bases; bases outside gene matches: 3. The CDR3 spans 16 residues. The CDR3 reads CASSLELAGGPYEQYF. The CDR3 DNA is TGTGCCAGCAGCTTGGAACTAGCGGGGGGACCCTACGAGCAGTACTTC.

In this sample, this clone turned up a few times. The V and J genes are TRBV7-9 and TRBJ1-2; D ambiguous. V lost 0 bases, J lost 4 bases, and 9 bases lay in between. Germline-derived CDR1 and CDR2 are SEHNR and FQNEAQ (reference sequence). The CDR3 totals 14 residues. This chain's CDR3 is CASSLAGGRYGYTF. DNA for the CDR3: TGTGCCAGCAGCTTAGCGGGAGGACGCTATGGCTACACCTTC.